The T cell receptor beta chain described here comes from a study of identical twins (TCRdb year 2016). With regard to the full study: The study deep-sequenced TCR alpha and beta repertoires from monozygotic twins, unrelated adults of various ages and cord blood to test whether fetal clonotypes persist. To rule out contamination, replicate twin experiments were performed at different times with different library preparation protocols.

Trimming removed 3 bases from V and 6 bases from J, leaving 20 bases between the germline ends. The CDR3 runs 16 amino acids, cysteine and phenylalanine included. The kept DNA is CDR3 alone, 48 bases in frame from the first base. From a lookup of the germline V gene, CDR1 and CDR2 are SGHRS and YFSETQ. Every donor in the study was a healthy Caucasian. The twin cohort consisted of three pairs of female monozygotic twins, all aged about 18 to 29 years. Positive isolation kits from Invitrogen were used to isolate CD4+ and CD8+ T cell populations. General conclusions and limits of the study: Recombination models systematically underestimated out-of-frame TCR alpha sharing in monozygotic twins but agreed with sharing between unrelated individuals. Compared with coincidental sharing between unrelated individuals, out-of-frame TCR alpha sequences shared between twins had an excess of sequences with low generation probability. Because the same donors could not be followed over many years, the conclusions depended on cross-sectional statistical analysis. Zero-insertion analyses could be partly confounded by invariant T cells such as MAIT and iNKT, although diverse VJ usage argued against such confounding for most clonotypes. Fewer insertions were carried by abundant cord blood beta clonotypes, a similar but weaker trend appeared in young adult naive repertoires, and no such trend appeared in memory repertoires. In beta out-of-frame sequences, excess twin sharing was weaker, because having fewer shared sequences lowered the signal-to-noise ratio.

Libraries were made using 5' RACE. TCRdb shows the sequencer as Illumina HiSeq 2000. Template switching added a universal primer binding site, and the final cDNA carried a unique molecular identifier that allowed TCR cDNA molecules to be counted accurately. Specific primers in the conserved constant-segment region were used to synthesize first-strand cDNA for TCR alpha and beta chains. To control for contamination, every cDNA library was double barcoded, receiving both a SMART-Mk sample barcode and Illumina barcodes. Two successive PCR steps introduced TruSeq adapter sequences along with Illumina sample barcodes. The Illumina HiSeq platform was used with custom primers to sequence TCR alpha and beta cDNA libraries. The source study handled its data this way. Raw reads were processed with MiGEC to extract unique molecular identifiers, and MiXCR was used to determine CDR3 positions. Recombination models were inferred per individual with the repgenHMM and IGoR tools using an EM algorithm. Shared clonotype analysis was performed with the tcR package in R, normalizing sharing by the product of cloneset sizes. To study raw recombination free of thymic and clonal selection effects, out-of-frame nonproductive sequences were analyzed. The public reads were quality trimmed at Q25 with fastp and then assembled into clones with MiXCR by TCRdb, keeping productive beta chains. Every CDR3 protein is listed once, alongside the most common genes and DNA of its rows. The V and J calls shown here were made by TCRdb, not taken from the authors' results. In this sample the table shows about 470,000 distinct CDR3 sequences, approximately 25% of which occur a single time. Approximately 2.9% of the sample comes from the top ten.

With regard to this clonotype: Its antigen specificity is not known. The record has no base qualities; no much larger clone is one base away.

These same records also appear under a second study, on T cells expressing NK-cell markers. As the second paper documents: Roughly 8 donors provided sorted CD3+CD56+NKG2C+, CD3+CD56+NKG2C- and CD3+CD56-NKG2C+ T-cell subsets, whose TCR beta-chain repertoires were profiled. Among the eight sequenced donors, only one was HCMV-seronegative, while the other seven were HCMV-seropositive. In several experiments an anti-gammadeltaTCR antibody was added to restrict sorting to alphabetaTCR-expressing T cells. In several donors, the dominant CD3+CD56+NKG2C+ clonotypes ranked among the top 10 CD8+ clonotypes, making up about 1.0-7.5% of CD8+ T cells. Those dominant clonotypes were again the most abundant among CD3+CD56-NKG2C+ cells in a few donors, at about 25-60.1%. Whether the expanded NKG2C-expressing T cell clones were specific for HCMV antigens remained unclear. The eight sequenced donors were randomly selected healthy volunteers, three men and five women. To determine HCMV serostatus, a commercial ELISA kit was used to detect HCMV-specific IgG in serum. MIGEC was used to demultiplex reads and group reads by UMI, and MiTCR was used to assemble and quantify clonotypes. Only TCR cDNA sequences supported by at least two reads were kept to exclude erroneous sequences. The tcR package was used for downstream repertoire analysis, and clonotypes were matched across fractions by CDR3 nucleotide sequence plus V segment. Antigen specificity was annotated against VDJdb with VDJmatch, allowing one amino acid substitution in CDR3.

Sequences were obtained from CD4+ T cells sorted from blood. This clonotype originated in a woman aged 18-29 years in good health. The receptor chain draws on TRBV5-1 and TRBJ2-3; the D call is possibly TRBD1 or TRBD2, each sharing 5 bases. Here is the DNA: TGCGCCAGCAGCTCCGACCCTCTAGGGGTAGCGGATACGCAGTATTTT. The encoded protein is CASSSDPLGVADTQYF.